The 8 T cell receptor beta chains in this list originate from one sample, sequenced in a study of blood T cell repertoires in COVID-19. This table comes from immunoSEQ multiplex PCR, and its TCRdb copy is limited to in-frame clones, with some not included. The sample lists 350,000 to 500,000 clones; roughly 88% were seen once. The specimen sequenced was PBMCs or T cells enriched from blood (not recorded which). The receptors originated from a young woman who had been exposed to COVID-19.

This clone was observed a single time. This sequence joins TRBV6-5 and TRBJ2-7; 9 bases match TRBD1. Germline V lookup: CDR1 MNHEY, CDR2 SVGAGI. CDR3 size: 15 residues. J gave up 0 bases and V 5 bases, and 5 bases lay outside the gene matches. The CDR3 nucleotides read TGTGCCAGCAGTCAACAGGGGGCCGGCTCCTACGAGCAGTACTTC. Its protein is CASSQQGAGSYEQYF.

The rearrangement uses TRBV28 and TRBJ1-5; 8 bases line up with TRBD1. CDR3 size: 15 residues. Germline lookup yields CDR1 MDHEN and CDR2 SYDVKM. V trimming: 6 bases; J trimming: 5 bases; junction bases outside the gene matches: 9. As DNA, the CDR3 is TGTGCCAGCAGCCTCCGGACAGGGATCCATCAGCCCCAGCATTTT. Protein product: CASSLRTGIHQPQHF. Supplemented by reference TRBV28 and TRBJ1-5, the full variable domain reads DVKVTQSSRYLVKRTGEKVFLECVQDMDHENMFWYRQDPGLGLRLIYFSYDVKMKEKGDIPEGYSVSREKKERFSLILESASTNQTSMYLCASSLRTGIHQPQHFGDGTRLSIL.

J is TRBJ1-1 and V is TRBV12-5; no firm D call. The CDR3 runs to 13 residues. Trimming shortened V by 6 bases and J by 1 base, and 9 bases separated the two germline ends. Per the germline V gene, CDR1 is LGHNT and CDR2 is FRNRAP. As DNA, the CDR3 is TGTGCTAGTGGACTGACACAGAACACTGAAGCTTTCTTT. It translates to CASGLTQNTEAFF.

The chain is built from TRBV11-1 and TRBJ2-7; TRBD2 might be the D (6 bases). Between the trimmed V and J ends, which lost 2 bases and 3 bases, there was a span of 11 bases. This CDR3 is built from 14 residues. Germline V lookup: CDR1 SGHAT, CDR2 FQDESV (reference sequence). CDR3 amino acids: CASSLIGGVYEQYF. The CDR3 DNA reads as TGTGCCAGCAGCTTAATCGGGGGAGTCTACGAGCAGTACTTC.

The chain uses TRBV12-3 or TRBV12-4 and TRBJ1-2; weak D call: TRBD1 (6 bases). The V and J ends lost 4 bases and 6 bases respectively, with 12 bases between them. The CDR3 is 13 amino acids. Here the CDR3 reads CASSSPGVNGYTF. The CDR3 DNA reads TGTGCCAGCAGTTCGCCAGGGGTAAATGGCTACACCTTC.

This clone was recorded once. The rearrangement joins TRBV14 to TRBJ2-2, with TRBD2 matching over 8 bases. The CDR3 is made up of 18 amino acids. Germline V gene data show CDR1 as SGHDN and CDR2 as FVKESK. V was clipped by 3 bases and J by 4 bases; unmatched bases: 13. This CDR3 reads CASSQRLIAGSSTGELFF. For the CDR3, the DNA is TGTGCCAGCAGCCAGAGGCTCATAGCGGGAAGTAGCACCGGGGAGCTGTTTTTT.

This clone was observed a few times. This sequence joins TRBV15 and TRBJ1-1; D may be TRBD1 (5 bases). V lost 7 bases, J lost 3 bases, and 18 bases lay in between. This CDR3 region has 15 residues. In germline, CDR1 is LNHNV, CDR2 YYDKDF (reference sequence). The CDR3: CATTRGGGEDTEAFF. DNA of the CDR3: TGTGCCACCACGAGGGGCGGGGGGGAAGACACTGAAGCTTTCTTT.

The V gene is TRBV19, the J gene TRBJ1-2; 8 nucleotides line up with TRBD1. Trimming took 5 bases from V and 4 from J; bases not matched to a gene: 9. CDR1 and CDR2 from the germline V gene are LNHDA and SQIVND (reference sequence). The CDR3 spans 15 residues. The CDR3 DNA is TGTGCCAGTAGTGTACTACCGGGACAGGTCTATGGCTACACCTTC. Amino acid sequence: CASSVLPGQVYGYTF.